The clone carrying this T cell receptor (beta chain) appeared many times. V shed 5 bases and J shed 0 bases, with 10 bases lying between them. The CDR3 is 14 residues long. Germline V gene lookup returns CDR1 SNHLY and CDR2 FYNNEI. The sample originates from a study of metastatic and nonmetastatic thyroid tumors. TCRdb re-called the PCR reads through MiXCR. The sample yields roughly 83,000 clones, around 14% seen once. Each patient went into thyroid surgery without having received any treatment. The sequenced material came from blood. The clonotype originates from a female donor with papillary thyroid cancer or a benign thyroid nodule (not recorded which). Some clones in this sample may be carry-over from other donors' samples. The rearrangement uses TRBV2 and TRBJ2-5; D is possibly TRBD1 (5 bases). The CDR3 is CASSPTVHQETQYF. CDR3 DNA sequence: TGTGCCAGCAGTCCGACAGTCCACCAAGAGACCCAGTACTTC.